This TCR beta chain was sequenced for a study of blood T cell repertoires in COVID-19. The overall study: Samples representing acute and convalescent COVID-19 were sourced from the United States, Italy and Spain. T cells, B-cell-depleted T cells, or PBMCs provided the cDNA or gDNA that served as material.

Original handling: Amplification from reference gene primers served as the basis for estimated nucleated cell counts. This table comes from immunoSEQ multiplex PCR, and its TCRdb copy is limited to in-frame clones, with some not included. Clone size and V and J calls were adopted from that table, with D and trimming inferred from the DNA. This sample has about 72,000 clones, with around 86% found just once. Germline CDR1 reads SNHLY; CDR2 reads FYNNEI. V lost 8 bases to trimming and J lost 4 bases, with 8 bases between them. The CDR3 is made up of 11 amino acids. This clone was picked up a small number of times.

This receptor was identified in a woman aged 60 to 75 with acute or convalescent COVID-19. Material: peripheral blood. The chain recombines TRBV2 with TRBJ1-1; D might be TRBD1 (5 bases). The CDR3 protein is CASSRATEAFF. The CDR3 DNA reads TGTGCCAGCTCCAGGGCCACTGAAGCTTTCTTT.